Each of the 18 T cell receptor beta chains below was sequenced from the same sample in a study of blood T cell repertoires in COVID-19. Sequencing was performed with immunoSEQ multiplex PCR; in TCRdb, only in-frame clones are kept and a portion is missing. The sample shows about 200,000 clones, about 80% of them seen only once. The sample consisted of peripheral blood. All receptors come from a human donor with acute or convalescent COVID-19. The donor label of this sample is uncertain.

The chain links TRBV6-5 to TRBJ1-2, with D possibly TRBD1 on 5 matching bases. V was shortened by 2 bases and J by 4 bases, with 11 bases between the two germline ends. Germline values: CDR1 MNHEY, CDR2 SVGAGI. The CDR3 is 14 residues long. CDR3: CASSYGGAGYGYTF. CDR3 sequence (DNA): TGTGCCAGCAGTTACGGAGGGGCAGGCTATGGCTACACCTTC.

The chain uses TRBV14 and TRBJ1-1, with a tentative D call TRBD1 (6 bases). Per germline, CDR1 SGHDN and CDR2 FVKESK. The V and J ends lost 2 bases and 0 bases respectively, with 13 bases between them. The CDR3 totals 16 residues. CDR3 protein: CASSQWEGGMNTEAFF. CDR3 nucleotides: TGTGCCAGCAGCCAATGGGAGGGGGGGATGAACACTGAAGCTTTCTTT.

This chain links TRBV6-1 with TRBJ2-1; 13 nucleotides align to TRBD2. Trimming cost V 4 bases and J 7 bases; bases outside gene matches: 7. The CDR3 covers 16 residues. Germline V gene lookup returns CDR1 MNHNS and CDR2 SASEGT. The CDR3, as DNA: TGTGCCAGCAGTGCGCCCGGGACTAGCGGGATTAATGAGCAGTTCTTC. Its protein is CASSAPGTSGINEQFF.

About this clone: Other nucleotide sequences in the sample specify the same CDR3. This rearrangement joins TRBV10-3 to TRBJ1-2; 8 bases are a match to TRBD1. Losses at the gene ends were 6 bases for V and 8 bases for J; bases not matched to a gene: 2. The CDR3 is made up of 11 amino acids. CDR1 ENHRY and CDR2 SYGVKD come from the germline V gene. In DNA, the CDR3 is TGTGCCATCAGGGACAGGGACGGCTACACCTTC. Protein: CAIRDRDGYTF.

The rearrangement uses TRBV10-2 and TRBJ1-2, with 8 bases fitting TRBD1. The ends lost 4 bases at V and 5 bases at J; junction bases unmatched: 9. CDR1 is WSHSY, CDR2 SAAADI, per germline. The CDR3 is 15 residues long. The DNA of the CDR3 is TGCGCCAGCAGTGGAGGACCAGGGGGCAATTATGGCTACACCTTC. It codes for CASSGGPGGNYGYTF.

Here the CDR3 DNA reads TGTGCCAGCAGCTTAGCACTTGGACAGGGAGGTCAGCCCCAGCATTTT. Translating gives CASSLALGQGGQPQHF. The chain recombines TRBV7-2 with TRBJ1-5, with 8 bases matching TRBD1. Germline V gene sequence: CDR1 SGHTA, CDR2 FQGNSA. V lost 0 bases, J lost 6 bases, and 7 bases stayed unmatched. The CDR3 length is 16 residues.

The chain joins TRBV25-1 to TRBJ2-2; TRBD2 aligns across 14 bases. J gave up 5 bases and V 5 bases, and 10 bases lay outside the gene matches. The germline V gene encodes CDR1 MGHDK and CDR2 SYGVNS. This CDR3 is built from 18 residues. The CDR3 region has the DNA TGTGCCAGCAGTCCTTATTCCGGGACTAGCGGGAGTACCGGGGAGCTGTTTTTT. Its protein is CASSPYSGTSGSTGELFF. Complete variable domain (other parts from reference TRBV25-1 and TRBJ2-2): EADIYQTPRYLVIGTGKKITLECSQTMGHDKMYWYQQDPGMELHLIHYSYGVNSTEKGDLSSESTVSRIRTEHFPLTLESARPSHTSQYLCASSPYSGTSGSTGELFFGEGSRLTVL.

As DNA, the CDR3 is TGTGCCAGCAGCTTTAGGCGGGGGTACAATGAGCAGTTCTTC. Translating it yields CASSFRRGYNEQFF. The chain is built from TRBV7-8 and TRBJ2-1; 7 bases are shared with TRBD2. The CDR3 is 14 residues long. V lost 3 bases to trimming and J lost 4 bases; unmatched junction nucleotides: 3. Germline CDR1 and CDR2: SGHVS and FQNEAQ.

The genes are TRBV7-3 and TRBJ2-7; the D gene is possibly TRBD2 (6 bases). CDR1 SGHTA and CDR2 FQGTGA come from the germline V gene. The CDR3 runs to 15 residues. Trimming cost V 4 bases and J 6 bases, with 19 bases left between them. The chain's CDR3 is CASSSGADSQFEQYF. The CDR3 DNA reads TGTGCCAGCAGCTCGGGAGCGGATTCCCAATTCGAGCAGTACTTC.

On this clone itself: This sample also contains other DNA sequences that code for the same CDR3. CDR3 sequence (DNA): TGCGCCAGCAGGACGGGACAGGGTTCCTACGAGCAGTACTTC. Encoded protein: CASRTGQGSYEQYF. The gene calls are TRBV5-1 and TRBJ2-7, with 9 bases identical to TRBD1. The J segment lost 1 base and the V segment lost 5 bases, leaving 4 bases of the junction unmatched. The CDR3 loop spans 14 amino acids. Germline V CDR1 and CDR2: SGHRS, YFSETQ. The entire variable domain, with the rest obtained from reference TRBV5-1 and TRBJ2-7, is as follows: KAGVTQTPRYLIKTRGQQVTLSCSPISGHRSVSWYQQTPGQGLQFLFEYFSETQRNKGNFPGRFSGRQFSNSRSEMNVSTLELGDSALYLCASRTGQGSYEQYFGPGTRLTVT.

The CDR3 sequence: CASNQGAANEKLFF. The CDR3 DNA reads as TGTGCCAGCAACCAGGGTGCGGCTAATGAAAAACTGTTTTTT. V gene TRBV7-9 combines with J gene TRBJ1-4; D is perhaps TRBD1 (5 bases). Germline lookup yields CDR1 SEHNR and CDR2 FQNEAQ (reference sequence). V lost 7 bases and J lost 3, with 12 bases in between. The length of the CDR3 is 14 residues.

The chain combines TRBV28 with TRBJ2-7; maybe TRBD1 (5 bases). CDR1 and CDR2 (germline): MDHEN, SYDVKM. Trimming took 6 bases from V and 3 from J, leaving 24 bases between them. The CDR3 runs 17 residues. The CDR3 reads CASRPQKLTRRGYEQYF. The CDR3 DNA reads TGTGCCAGCAGACCACAGAAATTGACGAGAAGGGGCTACGAGCAGTACTTC.

The V call is TRBV7-8, the J call TRBJ2-7; no reliable D call. In germline, CDR1 is SGHVS, CDR2 FQNEAQ. This CDR3 region has 12 residues. Trimming stripped 5 bases from V and 6 bases from J, with 11 bases between. In DNA, the CDR3 is TGTGCCAGCAGCCTCCCCGGTGGCGAGCAGTACTTC. It yields the protein CASSLPGGEQYF.

This chain links TRBV28 with TRBJ2-5, with TRBD1 matching 8 bases. Looked up from germline, CDR1 is MDHEN and CDR2 is SYDVKM. The CDR3 sequence is 14 residues long. With 2 bases clipped from V and 4 bases from J, the junction kept 3 bases outside the gene matches. The CDR3 here is CASSLDTGGETQYF. The DNA for the CDR3 is TGTGCCAGCAGTTTAGATACAGGGGGAGAGACCCAGTACTTC. The variable domain in full, with the rest retrieved from reference TRBV28 and TRBJ2-5, is DVKVTQSSRYLVKRTGEKVFLECVQDMDHENMFWYRQDPGLGLRLIYFSYDVKMKEKGDIPEGYSVSREKKERFSLILESASTNQTSMYLCASSLDTGGETQYFGPGTRLLVL.

The chain combines TRBV3-1 (or the pseudogene TRBV3-2) with TRBJ2-7; 7 nucleotides align to TRBD2. Germline V gene lookup returns CDR1 LGHDT and CDR2 YNNKEL (reference sequence). J gave up 2 bases and V 1 base, and 5 bases lay outside the gene matches. CDR3 length equals 15 residues. The CDR3 loop is CASSQGGGGAYEQYF. DNA of the CDR3: TGTGCCAGCAGCCAAGGGGGGGGAGGGGCCTACGAGCAGTACTTC.

The CDR3 here is CASSSPIAGNEQFF. CDR3 in DNA: TGTGCCAGCAGCTCCCCTATAGCGGGGAATGAGCAGTTCTTC. The rearrangement links TRBV7-9 to TRBJ2-1, with TRBD2 matching 8 bases. The trim removed 4 bases at V and 7 bases at J, leaving 6 bases unmatched. In germline, CDR1 is SEHNR, CDR2 FQNEAQ (reference sequence). The CDR3 is 14 residues long.

The rearrangement uses TRBV5-1 and TRBJ1-3; the D gene is possibly TRBD1 (5 bases). Trimming took 4 bases from V and 0 from J, leaving 8 bases between them. The germline V gene encodes CDR1 SGHRS and CDR2 YFSETQ. This CDR3 contains 14 residues. The CDR3 region has the DNA TGCGCCAGCAGCCCCAGGGTCTCTGGAAACACCATATATTTT. Translation gives CASSPRVSGNTIYF.

V gene TRBV27 combines with J gene TRBJ2-1, with 9 bases that match TRBD2. Germline V gives CDR1 MNHEY, CDR2 SMNVEV (reference sequence). With V trimmed by 1 base and J by 0 bases, 10 bases remained unmatched. There are 19 residues in the CDR3. CDR3 protein: CASSLLGLAGLSSYNEQFF. CDR3 DNA sequence: TGTGCCAGCAGTTTATTAGGGCTAGCGGGACTTAGCTCCTACAATGAGCAGTTCTTC.